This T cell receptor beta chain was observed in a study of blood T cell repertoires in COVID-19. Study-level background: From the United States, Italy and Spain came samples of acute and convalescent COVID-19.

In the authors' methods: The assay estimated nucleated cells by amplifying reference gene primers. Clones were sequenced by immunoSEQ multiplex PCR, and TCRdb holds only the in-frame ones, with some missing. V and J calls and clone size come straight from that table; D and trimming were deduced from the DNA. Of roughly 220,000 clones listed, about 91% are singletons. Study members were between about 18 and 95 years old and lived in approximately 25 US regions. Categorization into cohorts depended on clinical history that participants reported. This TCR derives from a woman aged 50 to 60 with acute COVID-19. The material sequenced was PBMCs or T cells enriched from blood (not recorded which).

In nucleotides, the CDR3 is TGTGCCAGCAGCTTGGGCGGGATGGTGGATGAGCAGTTCTTC. Translation: CASSLGGMVDEQFF. The chain combines TRBV11-3 with TRBJ2-1; a weak D match, TRBD2 (6 bases). There are 14 residues in the CDR3. V lost 3 bases, J lost 8 bases, and 14 bases lay in between. Germline V gene data show CDR1 as SGHNT and CDR2 as YENEEA.